The clone carrying this T cell receptor beta chain showed up many times. Its antigen is still unknown. The protocol attached unique molecular identifiers to individual cDNA molecules. Via MiXCR, TCRdb re-called the 5' RACE reads, giving one row per CDR3 protein. The data contain more than 65,000 distinct CDR3 sequences, 3.5% to 6% of them seen just once; the ten biggest clones take up roughly 3.6%. This sample is part of a study of early T cells in non-severe SARS-CoV-2 infection. Across the study: Chains were not paired, and sequencing was done on bulk RNA from unsorted whole blood.

The CDR3 runs 15 residues. Germline V CDR1 and CDR2: DFQATT, SNEGSKA (reference sequence). Trimming took 6 bases from V and 2 from J; bases not matched to a gene: 10. Notes on the study in general: Matching with VDJdb favored anti-spike CD8 responses (missing private and CD4 specificities).

The sample consisted of whole blood, taken at baseline. V usage is TRBV20-1 and J usage is TRBJ2-3; 8 bases agree with TRBD2. This receptor was obtained from an adult who was a healthcare worker with PCR-confirmed SARS-CoV-2 infection or an uninfected control (not recorded which). The donor label of this sample is uncertain. CDR3 amino acids: CSAKPLAGYTDTQYF. The CDR3 nucleotides read TGCAGTGCCAAACCTTTAGCGGGGTACACAGATACGCAGTATTTT.